This passage covers 11 T cell receptor beta chains from one sample sequenced in a study of OX40 agonist ivuxolimab in advanced cancers. Sequenced by immunoSEQ multiplex PCR; TCRdb stores in-frame clones only, minus some. The sample records 71,000 or so clones, roughly 86% being singletons. Sequencing used CD4+ or CD8+ T cells sorted from blood, obtained in a trial of the OX40 agonist ivuxolimab. Receptor source: an adult with an advanced solid tumor such as melanoma, head and neck, liver or kidney cancer.

The chain is built from TRBV7-9 and TRBJ2-3; D gene ambiguous. The CDR3 extends over 14 amino acids. The germline V gene has CDR1 SEHNR and CDR2 FQNEAQ (reference sequence). V lost 5 bases, J lost 0 bases, and 9 bases lay in between. The CDR3 loop reads CASSRTTSTDTQYF. CDR3 DNA: TGTGCCAGCAGCCGAACTACTAGCACAGATACGCAGTATTTT. Complete variable domain (other parts from reference TRBV7-9 and TRBJ2-3): DTGVSQNPRHKITKRGQNVTFRCDPISEHNRLYWYRQTLGQGPEFLTYFQNEAQLEKSRLLSDRFSAERPKGSFSTLEIQRTEQGDSAMYLCASSRTTSTDTQYFGPGTRLTVL.

The chain has TRBV4-2 and TRBJ1-1; D is undetermined. Trimming pared 2 bases from V and 2 bases from J, leaving 12 bases between. Germline V lookup: CDR1 LGHNA, CDR2 YNFKEQ. The CDR3 sequence is 15 residues long. CDR3 sequence: CASSQSVRENTEAFF. In nucleotides, the CDR3 is TGTGCCAGCAGCCAAAGCGTACGGGAAAACACTGAAGCTTTCTTT.

The V and J genes are TRBV6-5 and TRBJ1-1; D gene ambiguous. Trimming shortened V by 1 base and J by 10 bases, and 7 bases separated the two germline ends. The CDR3 runs 11 residues. Germline CDR1 is MNHEY and CDR2 is SVGAGI. CDR3 in amino acids: CASSYYGLAFF. The CDR3 nucleotides read TGTGCCAGCAGTTACTACGGGCTAGCTTTCTTT.

V and J are TRBV19 and TRBJ1-1, with 8 bases aligning to TRBD1. This CDR3 region has 14 residues. In germline, CDR1 is LNHDA, CDR2 SQIVND (reference sequence). Germline trimming cut 10 bases from V and 4 bases from J; bases unmatched to any gene: 11. The CDR3 spells CATVPQGGFTEAFF. The CDR3 DNA sequence: TGTGCCACCGTACCACAGGGGGGATTCACTGAAGCTTTCTTT.

The chain combines TRBV7-3 with TRBJ2-1; D is tentatively TRBD1 or TRBD2 (6 bases each). CDR3 size: 15 residues. CDR1 is SGHTA, CDR2 FQGTGA, per germline. With 5 bases removed from V and 4 bases from J, the gap between germline ends came to 15 bases. The CDR3 nucleotides read TGTGCCAGCAGCCCGACCCCGGGGGCATACAATGAGCAGTTCTTC. Translating gives CASSPTPGAYNEQFF.

This sequence joins TRBV6-6 and TRBJ1-4; no clear D. The germline CDR1 and CDR2 sequences are MNHNY and SVGAGI (reference sequence). Trimming cost V 2 bases and J 6 bases, with 10 bases left between them. The CDR3 covers 14 residues. The CDR3: CASSYGVLDEKLFF. CDR3 nucleotide sequence: TGTGCCAGCAGTTACGGGGTTCTAGATGAAAAACTGTTTTTT.

The V gene is TRBV28, the J gene TRBJ2-2; 11 nucleotides align to TRBD2. The length of the CDR3 is 19 residues. CDR1 is MDHEN and CDR2 is SYDVKM in the germline V gene. V dropped 3 bases and J dropped 2; count of bases not matched to a gene: 11. The CDR3 DNA sequence: TGTGCCAGCAGTTTGTTTACTAGCGGGAGAGGTGGAAACACCGGGGAGCTGTTTTTT. Translation gives CASSLFTSGRGGNTGELFF. The variable domain in full, completed from reference TRBV28 and TRBJ2-2, reads DVKVTQSSRYLVKRTGEKVFLECVQDMDHENMFWYRQDPGLGLRLIYFSYDVKMKEKGDIPEGYSVSREKKERFSLILESASTNQTSMYLCASSLFTSGRGGNTGELFFGEGSRLTVL.

This chain connects TRBV28 to TRBJ2-7, with D tentatively TRBD1 (7 bases). Trimming pared 4 bases from V and 3 bases from J, leaving 16 bases between. Looked up from germline, CDR1 is MDHEN and CDR2 is SYDVKM. This CDR3 contains 15 residues. CDR3 sequence: CASSSTGTRIYEQYF. The DNA for the CDR3 is TGTGCCAGCAGTTCGACAGGGACTCGTATCTACGAGCAGTACTTC.

The gene calls are TRBV7-2 and TRBJ1-6, with 10 bases that match TRBD1. V gave up 8 bases and J gave up 1 base; unmatched junction bases: 2. Looked up from germline, CDR1 is SGHTA and CDR2 is FQGNSA. The CDR3 spans 15 residues. The CDR3 here is CASGQGVSYNSPLHF. CDR3 in DNA: TGTGCCAGCGGACAGGGGGTATCCTATAATTCACCCCTCCACTTT.

The chain joins TRBV5-6 to TRBJ1-2; D not resolved. CDR1 and CDR2 (germline): SGHDT, YYEEEE. CDR3 size: 15 residues. Trimming took off 1 base at V and 2 bases at J, with 12 bases between the two ends. CDR3 residues: CASSLRTIGNYGYTF. The CDR3 region has the DNA TGTGCCAGCAGCTTGAGGACCATTGGGAACTATGGCTACACCTTC.

V usage is TRBV10-3 and J usage is TRBJ1-5; no clear D gene. V lost 4 bases, J lost 0 bases, and 7 bases lay in between. Germline assignment: CDR1 ENHRY and CDR2 SYGVKD. This CDR3 contains 14 residues. The CDR3 nucleotides read TGTGCCATCAGTGTCACAGATAGCAATCAGCCCCAGCATTTT. It yields the protein CAISVTDSNQPQHF.